The 17 T cell receptor beta chains given below trace back to one sample, sequenced in a study of T cells after yellow fever vaccination. TCRdb fed the 5' RACE reads into MiXCR, producing one record per CDR3 protein. The table has a few hundred thousand distinct CDR3 sequences, around 6.4% seen once. The starting material was PBMCs, obtained 5 days after the yellow fever booster vaccination. All receptors derive from a man younger than 45 who received the YFV17D yellow fever vaccine.

Note on this clonotype: A much larger clone sits a single nucleotide away, making a read error possible. As DNA, the CDR3 is TGTGCCAGCAGCAACGTAGATACGCAGTCTTTT. This codes for CASSNVDTQSF. The chain is built from TRBV6-2 or TRBV6-3 and TRBJ2-3; D uncertain. The CDR3 contains 11 residues. Germline V gene lookup returns CDR1 MNHEY and CDR2 SVGEGT.

This clonotype has ten or more counts. The rearrangement links TRBV7-3 to TRBJ2-1; D gene unclear. The germline gives CDR1 SGHTA, CDR2 FQGTGA. V was shortened by 1 base and J by 4 bases, with 11 bases between the two germline ends. The CDR3 runs 15 residues. The CDR3 DNA reads as TGTGCCAGCAGCTTAATCGCCCATCGATACAATGAGCAGTTCTTC. As protein: CASSLIAHRYNEQFF.

This sequence joins TRBV29-1 and TRBJ2-5; D gene unclear. The V end lost 4 bases, the J end lost 3 bases, and 6 bases lay between the germline ends. Germline loops: CDR1 SQVTM, CDR2 ANQGSEA. This CDR3 has 11 residues. The CDR3 DNA reads as TGCAGCGTTGTAGCAGAAGAGACCCAGTACTTC. Its translation: CSVVAEETQYF.

There are a few counts of this clonotype. The chain has TRBV20-1 and TRBJ2-3; D possibly corresponds to TRBD2 (6 bases). The CDR3 loop spans 15 amino acids. Trimming took 1 base from V and 3 from J, leaving 14 bases between them. Germline loops: CDR1 DFQATT, CDR2 SNEGSKA (reference sequence). CDR3 nucleotide sequence: TGCAGTGCTAGAGGGGCGGGACGGATTACAGATACGCAGTATTTT. Protein sequence: CSARGAGRITDTQYF.

The table lists this clonotype with a few counts. The chain combines TRBV20-1 with TRBJ2-7, with TRBD1 identical over 9 bases. The germline gives CDR1 DFQATT, CDR2 SNEGSKA (reference sequence). CDR3 length equals 16 residues. V lost 3 bases to trimming and J lost 0 bases; unmatched junction nucleotides: 9. CDR3 region: CSASDPGQGLSYEQYF. The CDR3 nucleotides read TGCAGTGCTAGTGACCCGGGACAGGGACTCTCCTACGAGCAGTACTTC.

This clonotype was seen many times. The J gene is TRBJ1-1, the V gene TRBV20-1; D remains ambiguous. The CDR3 contains 12 residues. Per germline, CDR1 DFQATT and CDR2 SNEGSKA (reference sequence). V gave up 4 bases and J gave up 6 bases, with 12 bases separating them. CDR3 bases: TGCAGTGCTAACGATTTTACAGCTGAAGCTTTCTTT. Protein: CSANDFTAEAFF.

The sample holds a few counts of this clonotype. This chain uses TRBV7-2 with TRBJ1-4, with D perhaps TRBD1 (6 bases). The germline V and J ends were trimmed by 0 bases and 2 bases, with 10 bases remaining between them. Per the germline V gene, CDR1 is SGHTA and CDR2 is FQGNSA. This CDR3 comprises 16 residues. The CDR3 coding sequence is TGTGCCAGCAGCTTAGCCCGGGGGCGGACTAATGAAAAACTGTTTTTT. Encoded protein: CASSLARGRTNEKLFF.

CDR3 residues: CASRFNSGGQETQYF. The CDR3 coding sequence is TGCGCCAGCAGATTTAACAGCGGAGGTCAAGAGACCCAGTACTTC. The chain uses TRBV5-1 and TRBJ2-5; possible D gene TRBD2, 5 bases. This CDR3 is 15 amino acids long. The germline CDR1 and CDR2 sequences are SGHRS and YFSETQ. Trimming removed 5 bases at V and 2 bases at J, with 16 bases between.

The V gene is TRBV5-1, the J gene TRBJ1-1; D uncertain. The CDR3 is 13 residues long. In germline, CDR1 is SGHRS, CDR2 YFSETQ. V lost 0 bases and J lost 7, with 10 bases in between. The CDR3 DNA reads as TGCGCCAGCAGCTTGGTGAAGTCAGGTGAAGCTTTCTTT. Translation gives CASSLVKSGEAFF. Together with reference TRBV5-1 and TRBJ1-1, the CDR3 gives the full variable domain: KAGVTQTPRYLIKTRGQQVTLSCSPISGHRSVSWYQQTPGQGLQFLFEYFSETQRNKGNFPGRFSGRQFSNSRSEMNVSTLELGDSALYLCASSLVKSGEAFFGQGTRLTVV.

This clonotype has just a few counts. This rearrangement joins TRBV11-2 to TRBJ2-1; D is undetermined. The CDR3 has 13 residues. Germline values: CDR1 SGHAT, CDR2 FQNNGV. V was trimmed by 0 bases and J by 8 bases, leaving 8 bases between them. CDR3 in amino acids: CASSLDRGDEQFF. The CDR3 DNA reads TGTGCCAGCAGCTTAGACCGTGGGGATGAGCAGTTCTTC.

This clonotype was detected only a few times. CDR3 amino acids: CASKDGNQPQHF. The CDR3 coding sequence is TGTGCCAGTAAGGACGGCAATCAGCCCCAGCATTTT. V usage is TRBV19 and J usage is TRBJ1-5; D ambiguous. Trimming stripped 7 bases from V and 2 bases from J, with 6 bases between. From germline, CDR1 is LNHDA and CDR2 SQIVND (reference sequence). The CDR3 totals 12 residues.

The chain carries TRBV7-3 and TRBJ2-3, with 9 bases that match TRBD2. This CDR3 spans 18 amino acids. The junction had 20 bases not matched to a gene; V was cut back by 5 bases and J by 8 bases. In germline, CDR1 is SGHTA, CDR2 FQGTGA. In DNA, the CDR3 is TGTGCCAGCAGCCAGTGGGCTAGCGGGGACGCACAGATAGGTACGCAGTATTTT. Translating gives CASSQWASGDAQIGTQYF.

This clonotype has a handful of counts. The V gene is TRBV5-5, the J gene TRBJ2-3; D may be TRBD2 (5 bases). Germline V gene sequence: CDR1 SGHKS, CDR2 YYEKEE (reference sequence). The germline V and J ends were trimmed by 1 base and 5 bases, with 8 bases remaining between them. The CDR3 has 13 residues. CDR3 sequence reads: CASSLHRGDTQYF. As DNA, the CDR3 is TGTGCCAGCAGCTTGCATCGGGGAGATACGCAGTATTTT.

This clonotype has only a few counts. The V gene is TRBV6-6, the J gene TRBJ1-2, with unresolved D. Between the trimmed V and J ends, which lost 0 bases and 7 bases, there was a span of 9 bases. The CDR3 spans 13 residues. Germline CDR1 MNHNY, CDR2 SVGAGI (reference sequence). The CDR3 DNA is TGTGCCAGCAGTTACTCGATGGGAGCTGGCTACACCTTC. It yields the protein CASSYSMGAGYTF.

The chain links TRBV20-1 to TRBJ1-1, with a possible D match to TRBD1 (6 bases). The ends were cut back, 3 bases at V and 0 bases at J, with 14 bases in the middle. There are 15 residues in the CDR3. CDR1 is DFQATT, CDR2 SNEGSKA, per germline (reference sequence). The CDR3 sequence: CSASLGHQMNTEAFF. The CDR3, as DNA: TGCAGTGCTAGCTTGGGACATCAAATGAACACTGAAGCTTTCTTT.

The chain joins TRBV5-4 to TRBJ2-2; 9 bases match TRBD1. Per the germline V gene, CDR1 is SGHNT and CDR2 is YYREEE (reference sequence). This CDR3 has 15 residues. Unmatched junction bases numbered 3, after V lost 2 bases and J lost 4 bases. CDR3 loop: CASSFGQGTTGELFF. The CDR3 DNA reads as TGTGCCAGCAGCTTTGGACAGGGGACCACCGGGGAGCTGTTTTTT.

This clonotype was observed many times. The gene calls are TRBV5-1 and TRBJ2-5; 7 bases agree with TRBD2. V was pared by 4 bases and J by 2 bases, with 5 bases of the junction left unmatched. This CDR3 has 14 amino acids. Germline-derived CDR1 and CDR2 are SGHRS and YFSETQ. The CDR3 spells CASSLRAGQETQYF. The CDR3 nucleotides are TGCGCCAGCAGCCTACGAGCGGGACAAGAGACCCAGTACTTC.